This entry features one T cell receptor (beta chain) sequence. Its antigen is not identified. Primers included in the PCR were 60 Vbeta and 13 Jbeta primers. Profiling relied on immunoSEQ multiplex PCR, and the TCRdb table lists in-frame clones only, not all of them. The repertoire holds some 57,000 clones, with 70% as singletons. This entry comes from a study of cytomegalovirus exposure and HLA in healthy donors. Study in general: A prior study identified 100 million to 130 million unique TCR beta sequences from roughly 180 million T cells. Membership in the Caucasian-associated ancestry cluster was found for approximately 85% of approximately 400 genotyped donors.

Study-wide results and limits: The authors enumerated over 150 TCR beta chains as linked to cytomegalovirus. The classifier reportedly diagnosed cytomegalovirus status with high sensitivity and specificity.

The TCR comes from an older woman in good health and CMV-seropositive. The specimen sequenced was PBMCs.

This CDR3 reads CASSRDRGPEPEAFF. The CDR3 DNA reads as TGTGCCAGCAGTAGGGACAGGGGTCCCGAACCCGAAGCTTTCTTT. V gene TRBV6-5 combines with J gene TRBJ1-1; 10 nucleotides align to TRBD1. The V gene end was trimmed by 5 bases and the J gene end by 8 bases; junction bases not matched to a gene: 11. This CDR3 comprises 15 residues. CDR1 and CDR2 (germline): MNHEY, SVGAGI.